This TCR beta chain was captured in a study of T cells in Graves' hyperthyroidism and ophthalmopathy. Study in general: The authors collected peripheral blood at initial diagnosis, before any treatment. Findings of the study overall: By a 13 V-J model, ophthalmopathy was set apart from stable hyperthyroidism.

This clonotype showed up just a few times. Its antigen is not identified. The germline gives CDR1 DFQATT, CDR2 SNEGSKA (reference sequence). The CDR3 is 14 amino acids. With 5 bases clipped from V and 9 bases from J, the junction kept 12 bases outside the gene matches. Aged 18 to 65, the patients had hyperthyroidism that was newly diagnosed and had lasted under 2 months. Patients having uncontrolled infection, another autoimmune disease, pregnancy or lactation were not included. Amplified regions were TCR beta CDR3 sequences from RNA transcripts. RT-PCR in the first round (using the HTBI primer set) targeted the TCR CDR3. MiXCR, applied by TCRdb to the multiplex PCR reads, yields one record per CDR3 protein. The sample has a few hundred thousand distinct CDR3 sequences, 18% seen once.

The source of this sequence is a woman aged 45 to 65 with Graves' hyperthyroidism. The chain links TRBV20-1 to TRBJ2-1; 8 nucleotides line up with TRBD2. The sequenced sample was blood. The CDR3 DNA reads TGCAGTGCTCCCCCGGGGTCCGCGGGAGGTGAGCAGTTCTTC. Amino acids: CSAPPGSAGGEQFF.